This T cell receptor (beta chain) was obtained from a study of shared clonotypes between healthy human individuals. Study context: CD4 naive and CD4 memory each took three plates per donor, while CD8 naive took two and CD8 memory one. Study-wide findings and caveats: Clonotypes shared by all four sorted-subset donors had higher generation probabilities than non-shared clonotypes.

Profiled with immunoSEQ multiplex PCR; TCRdb holds only in-frame clones, not every one. The table has around 600,000 clones, less than 98% seen once. Notes on this clone: Its target is not known.

The trim removed 6 bases at V and 7 bases at J, leaving 13 bases unmatched. Per the germline V gene, CDR1 is SSHAT and CDR2 is FNYEAQ (reference sequence). This CDR3 contains 15 residues. Sequencing was carried out using naive CD4+ T cells sorted from blood. Subset described: CD45RA+ positively selected. This TCR derives from a woman younger than 45 in good health. The chain links TRBV7-7 to TRBJ2-3; TRBD1 agrees at 7 bases. The CDR3 DNA reads TGTGCCAGCAGTCAGGGGGTAGGATCGGAATATACGCAGTATTTT. Encoded protein: CASSQGVGSEYTQYF.